These 24 T cell receptor beta chains share one sample of origin, sequenced in a study of T cell repertoires in cytomegalovirus infection. TCRdb fed the reads into MiXCR, producing one record per CDR3 protein. Here the sample spans hundreds of thousands of distinct CDR3 sequences, 20% to 25% being singletons. The sample comprised CD8+ T cells from PBMCs. These receptor sequences come from a human donor in good health (CMV status not recorded). Some clones in this sample may be carry-over from other donors' samples.

This clonotype appeared many times. The chain employs TRBV7-9 and TRBJ2-7, with D possibly being TRBD2 (6 bases). The germline V gene encodes CDR1 SEHNR and CDR2 FQNEAQ (reference sequence). CDR3 length equals 13 residues. V lost 3 bases and J 4 bases, leaving 10 bases between the germline ends. The CDR3, as DNA: TGTGCCAGCAGCTTCGGGAGTGCATACGAGCAGTACGTC. Its translation: CASSFGSAYEQYV.

This chain uses TRBV28 with TRBJ2-7; 9 nucleotides match TRBD1. The length of the CDR3 is 17 residues. CDR1 and CDR2 from the germline V gene are MDHEN and SYDVKM. Unmatched junction bases numbered 14, after V lost 6 bases and J lost 2 bases. The CDR3: CASSYTTGQGLTYEQYV. CDR3 in DNA: TGTGCCAGCAGCTATACCACGGGACAGGGATTAACCTACGAGCAGTACGTC.

The rearrangement links TRBV6-5 to TRBJ2-7, with 10 positions matching TRBD1. Germline assignment: CDR1 MNHEY and CDR2 SVGAGI. Germline trimming cut 6 bases from V and 4 bases from J; bases unmatched to any gene: 12. This CDR3 spans 16 amino acids. Written as DNA, the CDR3 is TGTGCCAGCAGCCCTAGCTCCTCGGACAGGGGGTACGAGCAGTACTTC. Residues: CASSPSSSDRGYEQYF.

This chain links TRBV18 with TRBJ2-1, with a tentative D call TRBD1 (5 bases). Germline-derived CDR1 and CDR2 are KGHSH and LQKENI. The V gene lost 3 bases and the J gene lost 9 bases, with 15 bases spanning the gap. This CDR3 is 14 amino acids long. CDR3 residues: CASSPGPLGSEQFF. The CDR3 nucleotides are TGTGCCAGCTCACCGGGGCCTCTTGGGTCTGAGCAGTTCTTC.

The J gene is TRBJ2-1, the V gene TRBV7-2; D gene uncertain. The germline V and J ends were trimmed by 0 bases and 10 bases, with 7 bases remaining between them. The CDR3 contains 12 residues. CDR1 and CDR2 (germline): SGHTA, FQGNSA. CDR3 amino acids: CASSLAAPEQFF. DNA for the CDR3: TGTGCCAGCAGCTTAGCTGCCCCCGAGCAGTTCTTC.

About this clonotype: Since a much larger clone is just one base distant, this may be a read error. The V and J genes are TRBV7-6 and TRBJ2-1; TRBD1 matches at 10 bases. In germline, CDR1 is SGHVS, CDR2 FNYEAQ. The CDR3 has 15 amino acids. CDR3 sequence reads: CASSPAGTGDNAQFF. DNA for the CDR3: TGTGCCAGCAGCCCAGCCGGGACAGGGGACAATGCGCAGTTCTTC. The full variable domain, its missing parts supplied by reference TRBV7-6 and TRBJ2-1, is GAGVSQSPRYKVTKRGQDVALRCDPISGHVSLYWYRQALGQGPEFLTYFNYEAQQDKSGLPNDRFSAERPEGSISTLTIQRTEQRDSAMYRCASSPAGTGDNAQFFGPGTRLTVL.

This clonotype was recorded at least ten times. J is TRBJ1-3 and V is TRBV7-2, with TRBD1 matching over 8 bases. With V trimmed by 2 bases and J by 3 bases, 9 bases remained unmatched. This CDR3 contains 17 residues. CDR1 is SGHTA, CDR2 FQGNSA, per germline. This CDR3 reads CASSLYRQGRRGNTIYF. For the CDR3, the DNA is TGTGCCAGCAGCTTATACCGACAGGGGCGACGTGGAAACACCATATATTTT.

The genes are TRBV10-3 and TRBJ2-3, with a possible D match to TRBD2 (6 bases). This CDR3 region has 16 residues. V was clipped by 6 bases and J by 1 base, with 17 bases between them. Germline CDR1 reads ENHRY; CDR2 reads SYGVKD. The CDR3 DNA follows: TGTGCCATCAGCGAAGAGGGAGGTCTCGGCACAGATACGCAGTATTTT. Translated, it gives CAISEEGGLGTDTQYF.

Concerning this clonotype itself: A read error is possible here, since a much larger clone lies one base away. This chain joins TRBV7-6 and TRBJ1-1; TRBD1 matches at 7 bases. Germline assignment: CDR1 SGHVS and CDR2 FNYEAQ. The CDR3 is made up of 17 amino acids. CDR3: CTSSLDPGTDLNTEAFF. Written as DNA, the CDR3 is TGTACCAGCAGCTTAGACCCCGGGACAGATTTGAACACTGAAGCTTTCTTT.

The chain is built from TRBV20-1 and TRBJ1-2; 9 nucleotides agree with TRBD1. The CDR3 length is 15 residues. CDR1 DFQATT and CDR2 SNEGSKA come from the germline V gene (reference sequence). This CDR3 reads CKIEGRDRVQGGYTF. The CDR3, as DNA: TGCAAAATCGAGGGCCGGGACAGGGTTCAGGGAGGCTACACCTTC.

The CDR3 protein is CSVGQGNAGNTIYF. The CDR3 bases are TGCAGCGTTGGGCAGGGAAATGCTGGAAACACCATATATTTT. The rearrangement uses TRBV29-1 and TRBJ1-3; TRBD1 is a possible D gene (5 bases). V gave up 4 bases and J gave up 2 bases, with 12 bases separating them. CDR3 length: 14 amino acids. The germline V gene encodes CDR1 SQVTM and CDR2 ANQGSEA.

There are a few counts of this clonotype. CDR3 sequence reads: CASSPPSSGSPLHF. CDR3 nucleotides: TGTGCCAGCAGTCCTCCTTCGTCAGGTTCACCCCTCCACTTT. The chain recombines TRBV28 with TRBJ1-6; D remains unclear. V was clipped by 5 bases and J by 9 bases, with 14 bases between them. Germline V lookup: CDR1 MDHEN, CDR2 SYDVKM. This CDR3 is built from 14 residues.

Concerning this clonotype itself: Sequence at one end of the junction differs from germline and may be a read error. The CDR3 nucleotides are TGTGCCAGCAGTTTCCCGCCAGGGGGGGCGACTGCAACTAATGAAAATCTGTTTTTT. Amino acid sequence: CASSFPPGGATATNENLFF. This sequence joins TRBV6-6 and TRBJ1-4; 7 bases are shared with TRBD1. Germline-derived CDR1 and CDR2 are MNHNY and SVGAGI (reference sequence). The CDR3 length is 19 residues.

This clonotype was counted at least ten times. The chain carries TRBV6-1 and TRBJ1-2; 7 bases align to TRBD1. Looked up from germline, CDR1 is MNHNS and CDR2 is SASEGT. This CDR3 has 15 residues. V lost 7 bases to trimming and J lost 6 bases; unmatched junction nucleotides: 14. CDR3 loop: CASNYRGGGMDGYTF. CDR3 sequence (DNA): TGTGCCAGCAACTACAGGGGTGGAGGGATGGATGGCTACACCTTC.

The CDR3 is CASSGETGENEKLFF. In DNA form, the CDR3 reads TGTGCCAGCAGTGGGGAGACAGGGGAGAATGAAAAACTGTTTTTT. The J gene is TRBJ1-4, the V gene TRBV12-3 or TRBV12-4, with 8 bases fitting TRBD1. The CDR3 is 15 amino acids. The trim removed 5 bases at V and 5 bases at J, leaving 7 bases unmatched.

Many counts were recorded for this clonotype. The chain employs TRBV5-6 and TRBJ2-7, with 7 bases aligning to TRBD2. CDR1 and CDR2 from the germline V gene are SGHDT and YYEEEE. CDR3 length: 11 residues. V lost 3 bases and J lost 7; bases outside the gene matches: 1. CDR3 nucleotide sequence: TGTGCCAGCAGCTCAGCGGGGGAGCAGTACGTC. Its protein is CASSSAGEQYV.

This clonotype was seen ten or more times. The genes are TRBV7-3 and TRBJ2-2, with a weak D call TRBD2 (6 bases). V lost 0 bases to trimming and J lost 0 bases, with 14 bases between them. This CDR3 contains 18 residues. In germline, CDR1 is SGHTA, CDR2 FQGTGA. CDR3 bases: TGTGCCAGCAGCTTAACAGGGCGGGGAGGACCGAACACCGGGGAGCTGTTTTTT. The encoded protein is CASSLTGRGGPNTGELFF. The full variable domain, its missing parts supplied by reference TRBV7-3 and TRBJ2-2, is GAGVSQTPSNKVTEKGKYVELRCDPISGHTALYWYRQSLGQGPEFLIYFQGTGAADDSGLPNDRFFAVRPEGSVSTLKIQRTERGDSAVYLCASSLTGRGGPNTGELFFGEGSRLTVL.

This clonotype was recorded at least ten times. The J gene is TRBJ2-7, the V gene TRBV7-2; D is unresolved. The length of the CDR3 is 14 residues. Germline values: CDR1 SGHTA, CDR2 FQGNSA. The V gene lost 6 bases and the J gene lost 5 bases, with 17 bases spanning the gap. The CDR3 sequence: CASSLPPGYHEQYF. Written as DNA, the CDR3 is TGTGCCAGCAGTTTACCACCCGGGTACCACGAGCAGTACTTC.

This clonotype was detected only once. A junction boundary mismatches the germline segment, possibly from a read error. The chain employs TRBV7-6 and TRBJ2-5, with D possibly TRBD2 on 5 matching bases. Looked up from germline, CDR1 is SGHVS and CDR2 is FNYEAQ. The CDR3 loop spans 14 amino acids. CDR3 DNA: TGTGCTAGCAGCTCGGACTGGGGCCAAGAGACCCAGTACTTC. Translated: CASSSDWGQETQYF.

The chain recombines TRBV20-1 with TRBJ2-2; 8 positions match TRBD1. This CDR3 has 14 residues. The V segment lost 8 bases and the J segment 3 bases; nucleotides outside the gene matches: 8. Germline CDR1 and CDR2: DFQATT and SNEGSKA (reference sequence). This chain's CDR3 is CSTDRVKDTGELFF. CDR3 coding DNA: TGCAGTACGGACAGGGTGAAGGACACCGGGGAGCTGTTTTTT.

J is TRBJ2-1 and V is TRBV5-1, with D possibly being TRBD2 (6 bases). V was trimmed by 2 bases and J by 8 bases, leaving 14 bases between them. This CDR3 has 14 residues. The germline CDR1 and CDR2 sequences are SGHRS and YFSETQ. The CDR3 DNA is TGCGCCAGCAGCTTAAGCGGAGGGAACGATGAGCAGTTCTTC. Its protein is CASSLSGGNDEQFF.

This clonotype was counted between two and nine times. The chain employs TRBV29-1 and TRBJ2-7; 10 bases line up with TRBD1. V was pared by 4 bases and J by 2 bases, with 5 bases of the junction left unmatched. Germline V gene sequence: CDR1 SQVTM, CDR2 ANQGSEA. The CDR3 has 14 amino acids. The chain's CDR3 is CSVGTGTGAYEQYF. The DNA for the CDR3 is TGCAGCGTTGGTACCGGGACAGGGGCCTACGAGCAGTACTTC.

This clonotype was picked up a small number of times. V gene TRBV6-1 combines with J gene TRBJ2-3; 8 bases map to TRBD2. After removal of 6 bases from V and 2 bases from J, the junction contained 7 bases not matched to a gene. Germline lookup yields CDR1 MNHNS and CDR2 SASEGT. This CDR3 is built from 15 residues. The CDR3 nucleotides read TGTGCCAGCAGATTTAGCGGGGCCGTCACAGATACGCAGTATTTT. Its translation: CASRFSGAVTDTQYF.

The V call is TRBV2, the J call TRBJ2-6; a possible D gene is TRBD2 (6 bases). Trimming stripped 9 bases from V and 0 bases from J, with 18 bases between. Germline-derived CDR1 and CDR2 are SNHLY and FYNNEI. The length of the CDR3 is 17 residues. Written as DNA, the CDR3 is TGTGCCAGGTCCGTGAGCCAGGGAGGCTCTGGGGCCAACGTCCTGACTTTC. Translating gives CARSVSQGGSGANVLTF.